One sample yielded the 3 T cell receptor beta chains listed below, sequenced in a study of T cell changes during pregnancy in multiple sclerosis. TCRdb's table, derived via immunoSEQ multiplex PCR, lists solely in-frame clones and lacks some. The profile shows about 60,000 clones, 93% of them singletons. The specimen was CD8+ T cells from peripheral blood mononuclear cells, collected in the second trimester of pregnancy. The receptors were gathered from a female donor with multiple sclerosis, enrolled in a pregnancy study.

V gene TRBV10-2 combines with J gene TRBJ2-5; 9 bases agree with TRBD2. The CDR3 runs 17 residues. Looked up from germline, CDR1 is WSHSY and CDR2 is SAAADI. With V trimmed by 0 bases and J by 5 bases, 10 bases remained unmatched. The CDR3: CASSESGEREDWETQYF. The DNA for the CDR3 is TGCGCCAGCAGTGAGTCGGGAGAGCGGGAGGATTGGGAGACCCAGTACTTC.

The chain couples TRBV2 to TRBJ2-7, with TRBD1 identical over 7 bases. Germline V gene data show CDR1 as SNHLY and CDR2 as FYNNEI. The CDR3 sequence is 12 residues long. V shed 6 bases, J shed 2 bases, and the junction held 1 base outside the gene matches. CDR3 sequence (DNA): TGTGCCAGCAGGGGGACAGCCTACGAGCAGTACTTC. Residues: CASRGTAYEQYF. Filled out from reference TRBV2 and TRBJ2-7, the complete variable domain reads EPEVTQTPSHQVTQMGQEVILRCVPISNHLYFYWYRQILGQKVEFLVSFYNNEISEKSEIFDDQFSVERPDGSNFTLKIRSTKLEDSAMYFCASRGTAYEQYFGPGTRLTVT.

The CDR3 sequence: CASSLVGGNTEAFF. CDR3 DNA: TGTGCCAGCAGCTTAGTAGGGGGAAACACTGAAGCTTTCTTT. V gene TRBV7-9 combines with J gene TRBJ1-1; possible D gene TRBD1, 6 bases. The germline V and J ends were trimmed by 1 base and 2 bases, with 8 bases remaining between them. CDR3 length: 14 residues. The germline V gene has CDR1 SEHNR and CDR2 FQNEAQ (reference sequence).